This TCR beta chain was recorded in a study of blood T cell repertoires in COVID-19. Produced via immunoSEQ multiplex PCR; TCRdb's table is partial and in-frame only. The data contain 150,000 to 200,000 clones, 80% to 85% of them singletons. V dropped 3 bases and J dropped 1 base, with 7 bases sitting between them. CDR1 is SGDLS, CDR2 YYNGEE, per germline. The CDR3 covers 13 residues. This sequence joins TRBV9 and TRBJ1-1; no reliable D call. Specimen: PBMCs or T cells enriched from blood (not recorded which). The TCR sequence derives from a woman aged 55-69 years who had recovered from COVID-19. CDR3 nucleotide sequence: TGTGCCAGCAGCGGGGCCGGGAACACTGAAGCTTTCTTT. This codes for CASSGAGNTEAFF.